This T cell receptor (beta chain) came from a study of blood T cell repertoires in COVID-19. Study-wide background: COVID-19 samples collected from the United States, Italy and Spain covered acute and convalescent phases. From T cells, B-cell-depleted T cells, or PBMCs came the material, which was cDNA or gDNA.

From germline, CDR1 is LGHDT and CDR2 YNNKEL (reference sequence). CDR3 length: 15 amino acids. V shed 1 base and J shed 3 bases, with 10 bases lying between them. In the source study's methods: The assay estimated nucleated cells by amplifying reference gene primers. Measured with immunoSEQ multiplex PCR; TCRdb has only the in-frame clones, and not every one. V, J and clone size derive from that table, while D and trimming were established from the DNA sequence. The sample shows approximately 13,000 clones, roughly 84% of them seen only once. The J gene is TRBJ1-5, the V gene TRBV3-1 (or the pseudogene TRBV3-2); D unclear. The receptor was isolated from a man between 35 and 55 years old with active or convalescent COVID-19. The specimen was peripheral blood. The CDR3 DNA reads TGTGCCAGCAGCCAAGGGCCAGTCTCCAATCAGCCCCAGCATTTT. This sequence encodes CASSQGPVSNQPQHF.